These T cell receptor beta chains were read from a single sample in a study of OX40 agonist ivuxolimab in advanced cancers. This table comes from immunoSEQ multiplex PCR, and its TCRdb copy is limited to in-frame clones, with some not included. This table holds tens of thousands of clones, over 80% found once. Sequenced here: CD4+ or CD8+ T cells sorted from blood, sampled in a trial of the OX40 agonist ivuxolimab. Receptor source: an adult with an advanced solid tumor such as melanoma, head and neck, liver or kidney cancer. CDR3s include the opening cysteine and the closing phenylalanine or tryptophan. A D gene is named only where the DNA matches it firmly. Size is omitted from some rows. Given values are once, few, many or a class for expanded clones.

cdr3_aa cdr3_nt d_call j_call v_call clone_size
CASRPTTGGNQPQHF TGTGCCAGCAGACCCACCACAGGGGGGAATCAGCCCCAGCATTTT TRBD1 TRBJ1-5 TRBV2 NA
CASSSRRGGTGELFF TGTGCCAGCAGCTCGCGCAGGGGCGGCACCGGGGAGCTGTTTTTT NA TRBJ2-2 TRBV11-3 few
CASRPSWAPQETQYF TGTGCCAGCAGACCTTCCTGGGCCCCCCAAGAGACCCAGTACTTC NA TRBJ2-5 TRBV6-1 NA
CASSLDPGLALQNYNEQFF TGTGCCAGCAGCTTAGACCCGGGACTAGCACTTCAAAACTACAATGAGCAGTTCTTC TRBD2 TRBJ2-1 TRBV11-2 NA
CASGPLLAGGTDTQYF TGTGCCAGTGGTCCCTTATTAGCGGGGGGCACAGATACGCAGTATTTT TRBD2 TRBJ2-3 TRBV19 NA
CAIRGDRDQEGTQYF TGTGCCATCAGGGGAGACCGGGACCAAGAAGGGACCCAGTACTTC NA TRBJ2-5 TRBV10-3 NA
CASSQAFAYEAFF TGCGCCAGCAGCCAAGCGTTCGCTTATGAAGCTTTCTTT NA TRBJ1-1 TRBV4-3 NA
CASSLDRGSEKLFF TGTGCCAGCTCACTAGACAGGGGAAGTGAAAAACTGTTTTTT TRBD1 TRBJ1-4 TRBV18 NA
CASSSALTPGGWYEQYF TGTGCCAGCAGTTCAGCCCTAACTCCAGGGGGCTGGTACGAGCAGTACTTC TRBD1 TRBJ2-7 TRBV27 NA
CASTILGMGSLHF TGTGCCAGCACTATCTTGGGAATGGGGTCCCTCCACTTT NA TRBJ1-6 TRBV28 NA
CAWSKSADTEAFF TGTGCCTGGAGTAAATCGGCAGACACTGAAGCTTTCTTT NA TRBJ1-1 TRBV30 NA
CASSGRPRDTYSTDTQYF TGTGCCAGCAGCGGAAGACCCCGGGACACTTATAGCACAGATACGCAGTATTTT NA TRBJ2-3 TRBV7-9 once
CASSLARGSHYGYTF TGTGCCAGCAGCTTAGCGCGAGGGAGCCACTATGGCTACACCTTC NA TRBJ1-2 TRBV7-2 NA
CASTRETNYGYTF TGTGCCAGTACGAGGGAGACTAACTATGGCTACACCTTC NA TRBJ1-2 TRBV6-6 NA
CASSVVRGSGELFF TGTGCCAGCAGCGTAGTCCGCGGTAGCGGGGAGCTGTTTTTT NA TRBJ2-2 TRBV9 NA
CASSSLGGSNTEAFF TGTGCCAGCTCTTCATTGGGCGGTTCGAACACTGAAGCTTTCTTT NA TRBJ1-1 TRBV25-1 NA
CASSLLTAIPRDTQYF TGTGCCAGCAGCTTATTGACCGCTATTCCGAGGGATACGCAGTATTTT NA TRBJ2-3 TRBV7-6 NA
CASSVGVMNTEAFF TGTGCCAGCAGTGTTGGGGTCATGAACACTGAAGCTTTCTTT NA TRBJ1-1 TRBV6-1 NA
CASKNRPSNQPQHF TGTGCCAGTAAGAACCGACCTAGCAATCAGCCCCAGCATTTT NA TRBJ1-5 TRBV19 many
CASSETAKNIQYF TGTGCCAGCAGTGAGACAGCCAAAAACATTCAGTACTTC NA TRBJ2-4 TRBV25-1 NA
CASSIGRAPSVYEQFF TGCGCCAGCAGTATCGGGCGGGCTCCCTCGGTATATGAGCAGTTCTTC NA TRBJ2-1 TRBV4-1 NA
CASSPGDRGYSYEQYF TGTGCCAGCAGCCCGGGGGACAGGGGGTACTCCTACGAGCAGTACTTC TRBD1 TRBJ2-7 TRBV7-8 NA
CASSVRGPNEKLFF TGTGCCAGCAGCGTCAGGGGCCCTAATGAAAAACTGTTTTTT NA TRBJ1-4 TRBV7-6 NA
CASSPWTGVANYGYTF TGCGCCAGCAGCCCCTGGACAGGGGTAGCTAACTATGGCTACACCTTC TRBD1 TRBJ1-2 TRBV5-1 NA
CASSRAGLNYGYTF TGTGCCAGCAGCCGGGCAGGGCTCAACTATGGCTACACCTTC NA TRBJ1-2 TRBV6-5 NA